This is a list of T cell receptor beta chains from one sample in a study of vaccination and CD4 T cells after COVID-19. These receptors' targets are unknown. TCRdb called the PCR reads again in MiXCR, with one record for every CDR3 protein. The top ten clones hold roughly a tenth of a sample with about 14,000 distinct CDR3 sequences, about half of them seen once. This specimen was CD4+ T cells from blood, cultured in vitro, taken before SARS-CoV-2 vaccination. Every receptor here comes from a human donor who had recovered from COVID-19. Both conserved end residues are trimmed from each CDR3. Each record gives: V gene, D gene, J gene, CDR3 protein. The D gene is left open where the match is weak.

V: TRBV6-1
D: NA
J: TRBJ1-3
CDR3: AISPDRNSGNTIY

V: TRBV10-3
D: NA
J: TRBJ1-1
CDR3: AISESLGQKAF

V: TRBV7-3
D: NA
J: TRBJ1-1
CDR3: ASSLTGANTEAF

V: TRBV5-1
D: TRBD1
J: TRBJ2-7
CDR3: ASSLETGGYEQY

V: TRBV15
D: NA
J: TRBJ1-4
CDR3: ATSRATLWSEKLF

V: TRBV19
D: NA
J: TRBJ2-1
CDR3: ASNVRGSYNEQF

V: TRBV20-1
D: TRBD1
J: TRBJ2-1
CDR3: STSTGANTLDEQF

V: TRBV2
D: NA
J: TRBJ2-7
CDR3: ASSVRAPLEQY

V: TRBV7-2
D: TRBD1
J: TRBJ2-5
CDR3: ASSFGTGIETQY

V: TRBV6-2/TRBV6-3
D: NA
J: TRBJ2-1
CDR3: ASREQGRNEQF

V: TRBV19
D: NA
J: TRBJ1-5
CDR3: ASSVLQGYQPQH

V: TRBV6-2/TRBV6-3
D: NA
J: TRBJ1-5
CDR3: ASSYGAGGQPQH

V: TRBV7-2
D: NA
J: TRBJ2-7
CDR3: ASRRTGAQGGEQY

V: TRBV7-2
D: NA
J: TRBJ2-3
CDR3: ASSTPPSGVQGGRGTDTQY

V: TRBV28
D: NA
J: TRBJ1-6
CDR3: ASSLMIRSSYNSPLH

V: TRBV20-1
D: NA
J: TRBJ2-3
CDR3: SARGVRIPDTQY

V: TRBV7-9
D: TRBD2
J: TRBJ2-2
CDR3: ASSPRLAGALPRVNSNTGELF

V: TRBV7-9
D: NA
J: TRBJ2-5
CDR3: ASGSEETQY

V: TRBV7-8
D: NA
J: TRBJ1-5
CDR3: ASSLGRALDSNQPQH

V: TRBV20-1
D: NA
J: TRBJ1-2
CDR3: SAIGGGNYGYT

V: TRBV7-2
D: TRBD2
J: TRBJ2-5
CDR3: ASSLVAGAETQY

V: TRBV28
D: NA
J: TRBJ1-5
CDR3: ASSWGFSQPQH

V: TRBV7-9
D: TRBD1
J: TRBJ1-1
CDR3: ASSEGQGTEAF

V: TRBV6-1
D: NA
J: TRBJ2-7
CDR3: ASSVTYEQY

V: TRBV6-1
D: TRBD1
J: TRBJ2-3
CDR3: ASSGTRQGTDTQY

V: TRBV6-2/TRBV6-3
D: TRBD2
J: TRBJ2-1
CDR3: ASSMTSGRRNEQF

V: TRBV6-2/TRBV6-3
D: NA
J: TRBJ1-2
CDR3: ASSRAGATGYT

V: TRBV6-1
D: TRBD1
J: TRBJ2-7
CDR3: ASRQGSYEQY

V: TRBV29-1
D: NA
J: TRBJ1-3
CDR3: SVDNGNTIY

V: TRBV6-1
D: NA
J: TRBJ1-5
CDR3: ASSEVYPGGAGPQH

V: TRBV27
D: NA
J: TRBJ1-6
CDR3: ASSGAYNSPLH

V: TRBV7-2
D: NA
J: TRBJ1-1
CDR3: ASTPGGVVHTEAF

V: TRBV20-1
D: NA
J: TRBJ1-6
CDR3: SARDQQTYNSPLH

V: TRBV9
D: NA
J: TRBJ2-2
CDR3: ASSDRPRGTGELF

V: TRBV10-3
D: NA
J: TRBJ2-5
CDR3: AISEERRETQY

V: TRBV6-2/TRBV6-3
D: TRBD1
J: TRBJ1-3
CDR3: ASRRTGENTIY

V: TRBV7-9
D: NA
J: TRBJ1-2
CDR3: ASSFLAGEGYT

V: TRBV24-1
D: TRBD1
J: TRBJ2-3
CDR3: ATSDPVGGDRDTQY

V: TRBV6-5
D: NA
J: TRBJ2-3
CDR3: ASSYSGGGTDTQY

V: TRBV24-1
D: NA
J: TRBJ2-1
CDR3: ATSDLRVGGPSSSYNEQF

V: TRBV12-3/TRBV12-4
D: NA
J: TRBJ2-7
CDR3: ASSRGKPYEQY

V: TRBV12-3/TRBV12-4
D: NA
J: TRBJ2-5
CDR3: ASSLARLPQETQY

V: TRBV6-2/TRBV6-3
D: NA
J: TRBJ1-2
CDR3: ASSNIRGISYGYT

V: TRBV6-2/TRBV6-3
D: NA
J: TRBJ1-2
CDR3: ASSDAGDYGYT

V: TRBV19
D: TRBD1
J: TRBJ1-2
CDR3: ASSTQGGTGMRGYT

V: TRBV20-1
D: NA
J: TRBJ2-7
CDR3: SARAFGNGEQY

V: TRBV24-1
D: NA
J: TRBJ1-2
CDR3: ATSGRQANYGYT

V: TRBV29-1
D: NA
J: TRBJ2-5
CDR3: SVETGQQETQY

V: TRBV29-1
D: NA
J: TRBJ2-7
CDR3: SVDRNNYEQY

V: TRBV19
D: NA
J: TRBJ2-2
CDR3: ASSARPGGELF

V: TRBV20-1
D: NA
J: TRBJ2-2
CDR3: SARVAGTGNTGELF

V: TRBV7-2
D: NA
J: TRBJ2-1
CDR3: ASSPWTAYNEQF

V: TRBV27
D: NA
J: TRBJ1-5
CDR3: ASSDGEGQPQH